These T cell receptor beta chains were read from a single sample in a study of beta chain features in type 1 diabetes. Generated by immunoSEQ multiplex PCR, the TCRdb table keeps only in-frame clones and is missing some. The sample lists some 300,000 clones, 8% occurring once. Source material: central memory CD4+ T cells from blood. The receptor set was obtained from a woman aged 18-30 years in good health. CDR3s include the opening cysteine and the closing phenylalanine or tryptophan. A D gene is named only where the DNA matches it firmly. Clone size is shown for a subset of rows, as once, few, many or a class of expanded clone.

d_call j_call clone_size cdr3_length v_call cdr3_nt cdr3_aa
TRBD2 TRBJ2-7 once 15 TRBV9 TGTGCCAGCAGCGTAGCGGCTAGCGGGATCTACGAGCAGTACTTC CASSVAASGIYEQYF
. TRBJ1-2 . 15 TRBV27 TGTGCCAGCTCCGCAAGCAGGGTTTTCAGTGGTGGCTACACCTTC CASSASRVFSGGYTF
. TRBJ1-2 many 13 TRBV13 TGTGCCAGCAGCTTAGCAAAGCACTATGGCTACACCTTC CASSLAKHYGYTF
. TRBJ1-2 few 12 TRBV30 TGTGCCTGGAGTTCTGGGAGCTATGGCTACACCTTC CAWSSGSYGYTF
. TRBJ2-3 few 13 TRBV28 TGTGCCAGCAGTTTCGGAAGCACAGATACGCAGTATTTT CASSFGSTDTQYF
. TRBJ2-1 many 16 TRBV7-9 TGTGCCAGCAGCTTAGCCCTGGCGGGAACCTACAATGAGCAGTTCTTC CASSLALAGTYNEQFF
. TRBJ2-5 few 15 TRBV15 TGTGCCACCAGCAGACCCTCTGGTTTTCTGGAGACCCAGTACTTC CATSRPSGFLETQYF
TRBD1 TRBJ1-1 few 15 TRBV18 TGTGCCAGCTCACCTCCCGGACAGGTAAAAAGCGACGCTTTCTTT CASSPPGQVKSDAFF
. TRBJ1-4 many 13 TRBV5-6 TGTGCCAGCAGCCCGAGGGAGAATGAAAAACTGTTTTTT CASSPRENEKLFF
. TRBJ2-7 many 10 TRBV30 TGTGCCTGGAGTTCGAAGAAGCAGTACTTC CAWSSKKQYF
. TRBJ2-2 . 13 TRBV29-1 TGCAGCGTTGAAGAAAACAGGGATGGGGAGCTGTTTTTT CSVEENRDGELFF
. TRBJ2-5 few 14 TRBV6-5 TGTGCCAGCAGCCGCCGACAAAGGCAAGAGACCCAGTACTTC CASSRRQRQETQYF
. TRBJ1-5 . 15 TRBV10-3 TGTGCCAGCAGTTTTACAGGGAGCAGCAATCAGCCCCAGCATTTT CASSFTGSSNQPQHF
. TRBJ2-5 many 12 TRBV7-9 TGTGCCAGCAGCTGGGGCGGAGAGACCCAGTACTTC CASSWGGETQYF
TRBD1 TRBJ2-1 many 14 TRBV5-4 TGTGCCAGCAGCTCCTACAGGGGTACGGATGAGCAGTTCTTC CASSSYRGTDEQFF
. TRBJ2-5 many 13 TRBV2 TGTGCCAGCAGTGGGTCTTGGAGGGAGACCCAGTACTTC CASSGSWRETQYF
TRBD1 TRBJ2-5 few 15 TRBV4-3 TGCGCCAGCAGCCAGGTTGGGACAGACCAAGAGACCCAGTACTTC CASSQVGTDQETQYF
. TRBJ1-2 few 14 TRBV11-1 TGTGCCAGCAGCCCGGGGATGAACGACTATGGCTACACCTTC CASSPGMNDYGYTF
TRBD1 TRBJ2-7 many 16 TRBV18 TGTGCCAGCTCACCACAGGGGACAGGGGGGGCCTACGAGCAGTACTTC CASSPQGTGGAYEQYF
. TRBJ2-7 few 14 TRBV30 TGTGCCTGGAGTGTTCTAGGACATAACTACGAGCAGTACTTC CAWSVLGHNYEQYF
. TRBJ2-1 few 15 TRBV6-6 TGTGCCAGCAGTTCTACAGGGCTCTCCTACAATGAGCAGTTCTTC CASSSTGLSYNEQFF
TRBD1 TRBJ2-5 . 15 TRBV18 TGTGCCAGCTCACCGCTGGGACAGCTCCAAGAGACCCAGTACTTC CASSPLGQLQETQYF
TRBD1 TRBJ1-2 few 13 TRBV29-1 TGCAGCGTTGGGGACAGGGGGCCAATGGCGGTCACCTTC CSVGDRGPMAVTF
. TRBJ2-1 few 14 TRBV5-4 TGTGCCAGCAGTAAGCCCAATCTACCGAATGAGCAGTTCTTC CASSKPNLPNEQFF
. TRBJ2-2 . 16 TRBV7-3 TGTGCCAGCAGCTTAACAATTCGGGGAGACACCGGGGAGCTGTTTTTT CASSLTIRGDTGELFF
. TRBJ2-7 . 15 TRBV18 TGTGCCAGCTCACCACCGGCAGGTTTGGGTGGTGATCGGTACTTC CASSPPAGLGGDRYF
TRBD2 TRBJ2-7 many 17 TRBV27 TGTGCCACTGCTACTCCTTATAGCGGGAGGAGGGGCTACGAGCAGTACTTC CATATPYSGRRGYEQYF
. TRBJ2-1 few 14 TRBV28 TGTGCCAGCAGTTTTTCGGACATGACGGATGAGCAGTTCTTC CASSFSDMTDEQFF
. TRBJ2-7 few 14 TRBV7-9 TGTGCCAGCACCGCATCCGGGGGCTCCTACGAGCAGTACTTC CASTASGGSYEQYF
. TRBJ2-3 few 16 TRBV7-2 TGTGCCAGCACCCAGTACGGGGGCCTTAGCACAGATACGCAGTATTTT CASTQYGGLSTDTQYF
. TRBJ2-1 . 15 TRBV2 TGTGCCAGCAGTGAAGGTGAGACATCCTACAATGAGCAGTTCTTC CASSEGETSYNEQFF
TRBD1 TRBJ2-3 few 20 TRBV5-4 TGTGCCAGCAGCTCTCGGCGGGACAGGGTGAATAGCAGGGGCACAGATACGCAGTATTTT CASSSRRDRVNSRGTDTQYF
. TRBJ2-3 . 14 TRBV7-2 TGTGCCAGCGAGTTTTACTTTAGCACAGATACGCAGTATTTT CASEFYFSTDTQYF
. TRBJ2-2 many 14 TRBV18 TGTGCCAGCTCTGGAGGGTCGAACACCGGGGAGCTGTTTTTT CASSGGSNTGELFF
TRBD1 TRBJ2-3 . 16 TRBV28 TGTGCCAGCAGTCGACAGGGGTCGGGGGGCACAGATACGCAGTATTTT CASSRQGSGGTDTQYF
. TRBJ1-2 few 15 TRBV18 TGTGCCAGCTCACCACCGATTAGGCCCGAGCGGGGCTACACCTTC CASSPPIRPERGYTF
TRBD1 TRBJ1-3 few 13 TRBV2 TGTGCCAGCAGTGCGGACAGGGTAAACACCATATATTTT CASSADRVNTIYF
. TRBJ2-5 few 16 TRBV19 TGTGCCAGTAGTGCCTTTCGAGGGGGGTATCAAGAGACCCAGTACTTC CASSAFRGGYQETQYF
. TRBJ1-2 many 16 TRBV21-1 TGTGCCAGCAGCAAGGCCCCAGGGCTTCCGTATTATGGCTACACCTTC CASSKAPGLPYYGYTF
TRBD2 TRBJ2-2 . 15 TRBV19 TGTGCCAGTAATCGGCGGGAGAGTAACACCGGGGAGCTGTTTTTT CASNRRESNTGELFF
. TRBJ2-5 few 11 TRBV12-5 TGTGCTAGTGGTTTTGAAGTTTCACAGTACTTC CASGFEVSQYF
. TRBJ1-2 few 12 TRBV28 TGTGCCAGCAGTCGCCCCTCCTATGGCTACACCTTC CASSRPSYGYTF
. TRBJ1-3 few 12 TRBV2 TGTGCCAGCAGGATTTCTGGAAACACCATATATTTT CASRISGNTIYF
. TRBJ2-7 . 11 TRBV7-8 TGTGCCAGCAGCCTCCTCTACGAGCAGTACTTC CASSLLYEQYF
. TRBJ2-7 few 11 TRBV6-6 TGTGCCAGCAGGCTGAACGGGGAGCAGTACTTC CASRLNGEQYF
TRBD2 TRBJ2-1 . 13 TRBV29-1 TGCAGCGCCAAGCGGGGCGCTTACAATGAGCAGTTCTTC CSAKRGAYNEQFF
. TRBJ2-1 . 15 TRBV7-2 TGTGCCAGCAGCTTAGCAGGGCCAGGGTACAATGAGCAGTTCTTC CASSLAGPGYNEQFF
. TRBJ2-3 few 15 TRBV15 TGTGCCACCAGCATAAATTCAGGGGTGGCAGATACGCAGTATTTT CATSINSGVADTQYF
TRBD2 TRBJ2-3 . 18 TRBV4-3 TGCGCCAGCAGCCAAGTACGGTCCGGGACTAGCGGCTTGGATACGCAGTATTTT CASSQVRSGTSGLDTQYF
. TRBJ1-2 . 13 TRBV7-2 TGTGCCAGCAGCTCCTACCCGTTCGATGGCTACACCTTC CASSSYPFDGYTF
. TRBJ1-1 few 16 TRBV2 TGTGCCAGCAACCCTCAACAACACTTTCTGGCCACTGAAGCTTTCTTT CASNPQQHFLATEAFF
TRBD1 TRBJ1-2 many 13 TRBV4-3 TGCGCCAGCAGCCAAGAAGGGACAGTTGGCTACACCTTC CASSQEGTVGYTF
. TRBJ2-1 medium-sized 16 TRBV5-4 TGTGCCAGCAGCTCCGGCGGGGCCAGCTCCTACAATGAGCAGTTCTTC CASSSGGASSYNEQFF